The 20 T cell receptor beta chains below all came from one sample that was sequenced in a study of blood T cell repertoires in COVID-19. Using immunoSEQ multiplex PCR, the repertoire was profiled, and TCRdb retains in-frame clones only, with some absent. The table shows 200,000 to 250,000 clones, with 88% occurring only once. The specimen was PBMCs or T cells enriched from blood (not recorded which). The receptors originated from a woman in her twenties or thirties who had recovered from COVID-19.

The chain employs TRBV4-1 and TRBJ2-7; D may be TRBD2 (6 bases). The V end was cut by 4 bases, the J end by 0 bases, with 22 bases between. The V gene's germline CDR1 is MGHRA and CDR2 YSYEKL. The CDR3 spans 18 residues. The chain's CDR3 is CASSPPPRRGRSSYEQYF. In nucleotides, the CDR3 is TGCGCCAGCAGCCCGCCCCCGAGGAGGGGTCGATCCTCCTACGAGCAGTACTTC.

In DNA, the CDR3 is TGTGCCAGCAGCCAATTTAGGACAGGGGGTCAGCCCCAGCATTTT. Its translation: CASSQFRTGGQPQHF. The rearrangement joins TRBV6-2 or TRBV6-3 to TRBJ1-5; 10 bases are a match to TRBD1. CDR3 size: 15 residues. CDR1 and CDR2 from the germline V gene are MNHEY and SVGEGT. The V gene end was trimmed by 6 bases and the J gene end by 6 bases; junction bases not matched to a gene: 8.

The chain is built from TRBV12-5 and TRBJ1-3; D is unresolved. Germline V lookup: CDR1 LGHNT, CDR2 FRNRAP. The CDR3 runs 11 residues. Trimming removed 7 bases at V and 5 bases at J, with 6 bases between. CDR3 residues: CASAQRNTIYF. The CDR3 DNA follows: TGTGCTAGTGCCCAAAGAAACACCATATATTTT.

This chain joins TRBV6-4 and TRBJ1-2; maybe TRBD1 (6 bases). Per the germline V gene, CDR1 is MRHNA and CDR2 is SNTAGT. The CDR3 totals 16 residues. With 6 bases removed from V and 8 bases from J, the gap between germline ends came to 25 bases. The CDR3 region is CASSKVRGGKLRGYTF. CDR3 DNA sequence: TGTGCCAGCAGCAAGGTAAGGGGGGGGAAGTTAAGAGGCTACACCTTC.

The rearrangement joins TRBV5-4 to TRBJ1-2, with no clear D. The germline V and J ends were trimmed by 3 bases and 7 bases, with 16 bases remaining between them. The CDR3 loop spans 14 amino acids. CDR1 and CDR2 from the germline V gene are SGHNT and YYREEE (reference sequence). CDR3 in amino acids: CASSSNTVARGYTF. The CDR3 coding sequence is TGTGCCAGCAGCTCAAACACAGTCGCTCGTGGCTACACCTTC.

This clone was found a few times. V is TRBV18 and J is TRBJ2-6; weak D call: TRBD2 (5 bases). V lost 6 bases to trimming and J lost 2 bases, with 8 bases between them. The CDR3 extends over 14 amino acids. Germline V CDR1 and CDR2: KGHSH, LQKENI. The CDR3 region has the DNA TGTGCCAGCTCTGGAGGAGCTGGGGCCAACGTCCTGACTTTC. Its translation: CASSGGAGANVLTF.

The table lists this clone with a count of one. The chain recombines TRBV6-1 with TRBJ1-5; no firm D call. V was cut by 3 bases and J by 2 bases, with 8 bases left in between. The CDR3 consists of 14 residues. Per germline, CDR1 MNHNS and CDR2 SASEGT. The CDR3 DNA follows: TGTGCCAGCAGTGAGAGGCGAGGCAATCAGCCCCAGCATTTT. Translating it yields CASSERRGNQPQHF.

CDR3 DNA sequence: TGCGCCAGCAGCCAAGGAAGTTTGGGACAGCCTAATGAAAAACTGTTTTTT. As protein: CASSQGSLGQPNEKLFF. The genes are TRBV4-1 and TRBJ1-4; TRBD1 matches 7 bases. V lost 1 base and J lost 3; bases outside the gene matches: 8. The germline gives CDR1 MGHRA, CDR2 YSYEKL. The CDR3 sequence is 17 residues long.

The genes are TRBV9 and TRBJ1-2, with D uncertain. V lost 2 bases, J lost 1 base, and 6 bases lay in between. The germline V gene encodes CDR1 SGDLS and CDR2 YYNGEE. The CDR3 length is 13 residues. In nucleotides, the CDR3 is TGTGCCAGCAGCGTTCTGAGTAACTATGGCTACACCTTC. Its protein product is CASSVLSNYGYTF.

CDR3 protein: CASSLGTAGVADTQYF. DNA for the CDR3: TGCGCCAGCAGCTTGGGTACAGCGGGGGTCGCAGATACGCAGTATTTT. The chain joins TRBV5-1 to TRBJ2-3, with 8 bases that match TRBD2. The CDR3 runs 16 residues. In germline, CDR1 is SGHRS, CDR2 YFSETQ. J was trimmed by 4 bases and V by 0 bases; bases with no gene match: 7.

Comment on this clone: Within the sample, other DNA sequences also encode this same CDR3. CDR3: CASSLELSTDTQYF. For the CDR3, the DNA is TGCGCCAGCAGCTTGGAACTGAGCACAGATACGCAGTATTTT. The rearrangement links TRBV5-1 to TRBJ2-3; D gene uncertain. This CDR3 has 14 residues. Germline V gives CDR1 SGHRS, CDR2 YFSETQ. V dropped 0 bases and J dropped 0 bases, with 5 bases sitting between them. Combining the CDR3 with reference TRBV5-1 and TRBJ2-3 gives the whole variable domain KAGVTQTPRYLIKTRGQQVTLSCSPISGHRSVSWYQQTPGQGLQFLFEYFSETQRNKGNFPGRFSGRQFSNSRSEMNVSTLELGDSALYLCASSLELSTDTQYFGPGTRLTVL.

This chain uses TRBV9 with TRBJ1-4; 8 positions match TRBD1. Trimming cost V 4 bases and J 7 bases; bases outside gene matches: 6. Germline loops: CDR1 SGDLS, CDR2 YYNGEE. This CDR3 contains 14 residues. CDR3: CASSPGQGLEKLFF. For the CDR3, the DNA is TGTGCCAGCAGCCCTGGACAGGGTCTTGAAAAACTGTTTTTT.

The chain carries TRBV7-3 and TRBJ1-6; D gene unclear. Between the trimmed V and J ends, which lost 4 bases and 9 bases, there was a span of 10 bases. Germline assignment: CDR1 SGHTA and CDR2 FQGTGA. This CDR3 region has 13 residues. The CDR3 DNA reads TGTGCCAGCAGCTCACAGACGGCTTCACCCCTCCACTTT. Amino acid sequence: CASSSQTASPLHF.

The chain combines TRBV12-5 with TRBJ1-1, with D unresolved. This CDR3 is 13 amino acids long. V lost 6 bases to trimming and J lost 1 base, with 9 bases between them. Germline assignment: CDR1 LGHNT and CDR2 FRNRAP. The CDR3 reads CASGYTENTEAFF. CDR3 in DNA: TGTGCTAGTGGATACACAGAGAACACTGAAGCTTTCTTT.

This chain's CDR3 is CASSLGTREETQYF. CDR3 in DNA: TGTGCCAGCAGCCTCGGGACTAGGGAAGAGACCCAGTACTTC. The chain joins TRBV5-4 to TRBJ2-5; 8 nucleotides line up with TRBD2. CDR1 SGHNT and CDR2 YYREEE come from the germline V gene (reference sequence). CDR3 length: 14 residues. The ends lost 4 bases at V and 3 bases at J; junction bases unmatched: 5.

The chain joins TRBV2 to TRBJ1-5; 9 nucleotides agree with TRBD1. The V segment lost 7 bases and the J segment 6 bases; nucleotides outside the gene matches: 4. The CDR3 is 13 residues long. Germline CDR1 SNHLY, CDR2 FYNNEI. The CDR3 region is CASTTGGAQPQHF. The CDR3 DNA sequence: TGTGCCAGCACCACAGGGGGCGCTCAGCCCCAGCATTTT. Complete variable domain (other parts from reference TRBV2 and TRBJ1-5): EPEVTQTPSHQVTQMGQEVILRCVPISNHLYFYWYRQILGQKVEFLVSFYNNEISEKSEIFDDQFSVERPDGSNFTLKIRSTKLEDSAMYFCASTTGGAQPQHFGDGTRLSIL.

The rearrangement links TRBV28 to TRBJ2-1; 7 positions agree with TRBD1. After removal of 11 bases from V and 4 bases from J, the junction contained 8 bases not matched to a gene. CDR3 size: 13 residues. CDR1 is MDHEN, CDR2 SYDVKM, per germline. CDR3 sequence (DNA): TGTGCCTGCTTGAACAGGGGTTACAATGAGCAGTTCTTC. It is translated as CACLNRGYNEQFF.

The CDR3 DNA sequence: TGTGCCAGCAGCGTAGTTTCAGGGGAAGGGAACATTCAGTACTTC. It yields the protein CASSVVSGEGNIQYF. J is TRBJ2-4 and V is TRBV9; D is perhaps TRBD1 (6 bases). CDR1 is SGDLS and CDR2 is YYNGEE in the germline V gene. V was cut by 0 bases and J by 7 bases, with 14 bases left in between. This CDR3 has 15 amino acids.

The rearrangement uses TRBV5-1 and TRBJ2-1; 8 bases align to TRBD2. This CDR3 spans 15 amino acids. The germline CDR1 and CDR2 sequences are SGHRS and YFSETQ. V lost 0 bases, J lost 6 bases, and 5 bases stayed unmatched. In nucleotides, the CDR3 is TGCGCCAGCAGCTTGGATGGGACTAGTCCCAATGAGCAGTTCTTC. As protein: CASSLDGTSPNEQFF.

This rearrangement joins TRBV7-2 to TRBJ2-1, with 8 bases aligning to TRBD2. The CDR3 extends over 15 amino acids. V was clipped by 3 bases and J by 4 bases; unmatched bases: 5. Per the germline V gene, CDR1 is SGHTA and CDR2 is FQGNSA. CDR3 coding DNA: TGTGCCAGCAGCTTCAACGGGGGGGTTTACAATGAGCAGTTCTTC. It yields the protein CASSFNGGVYNEQFF.